The 27 T cell receptor beta chains reported below all come from one sample, sequenced in a study of cytomegalovirus exposure and HLA in healthy donors. The PCR used 60 Vbeta and 13 Jbeta primers. Using immunoSEQ multiplex PCR, the repertoire was profiled, and TCRdb retains in-frame clones only, with some absent. Of over 85,000 clones in the sample, about three quarters are singletons; the top ten hold 2.5% to 3%. The specimen was PBMCs. These TCRs come from an older woman in good health and CMV-seropositive.

With regard to this clone: This CDR3 is also generated by other DNA sequences in the sample. In DNA, the CDR3 is TGTGCCAGCAGCTTGGACAGGGGTACCTACGAGCAGTACTTC. The encoded protein is CASSLDRGTYEQYF. V is TRBV5-4 and J is TRBJ2-7, with 7 bases lining up with TRBD1. The germline V gene has CDR1 SGHNT and CDR2 YYREEE (reference sequence). The CDR3 spans 14 residues. J was trimmed by 2 bases and V by 0 bases; bases with no gene match: 2.

This chain uses TRBV5-1 with TRBJ2-4; the match to TRBD1 covers 8 bases. V lost 4 bases, J lost 1 base, and 10 bases stayed unmatched. The germline V gene encodes CDR1 SGHRS and CDR2 YFSETQ. This CDR3 has 17 amino acids. The CDR3 protein is CASSGFYDRGAKNIQYF. CDR3 in DNA: TGCGCCAGCAGCGGTTTCTACGACAGGGGTGCCAAAAACATTCAGTACTTC.

This chain joins TRBV10-3 and TRBJ1-2; D ambiguous. Germline loops: CDR1 ENHRY, CDR2 SYGVKD. The CDR3 length is 14 residues. Trimming cost V 0 bases and J 0 bases, with 5 bases left between them. The CDR3: CAISESPANYGYTF. The CDR3 DNA reads TGTGCCATCAGTGAGTCGCCAGCTAACTATGGCTACACCTTC.

This chain's CDR3 is CAWSGPGGIYEQYF. For the CDR3, the DNA is TGTGCCTGGAGCGGCCCCGGCGGTATCTACGAGCAGTACTTC. V is TRBV30 and J is TRBJ2-7; D is undetermined. V was trimmed by 3 bases and J by 3 bases, leaving 15 bases between them. Germline CDR1 GTSNPN, CDR2 SVGIG (reference sequence). This CDR3 is built from 14 residues.

This chain joins TRBV5-5 and TRBJ2-5; the D is unclear. Germline CDR1 SGHKS, CDR2 YYEKEE (reference sequence). Trimming left V 4 bases short and J 2 bases short, with 15 bases between. The CDR3 extends over 15 amino acids. CDR3 sequence reads: CASSPTLWQQETQYF. The DNA for the CDR3 is TGTGCCAGCAGCCCCACCTTATGGCAGCAAGAGACCCAGTACTTC.

The DNA of the CDR3 is TGTGCTAGTGGCGCAGATTACAATGAGCAGTTCTTC. Its translation is CASGADYNEQFF. The genes are TRBV12-5 and TRBJ2-1; no firm D call. This CDR3 has 12 residues. The V end lost 6 bases, the J end lost 4 bases, and 7 bases lay between the germline ends. Per the germline V gene, CDR1 is LGHNT and CDR2 is FRNRAP.

The rearrangement joins TRBV7-9 to TRBJ2-7; perhaps TRBD2 as D (6 bases). Trimming stripped 0 bases from V and 0 bases from J, with 9 bases between. The germline V gene has CDR1 SEHNR and CDR2 FQNEAQ (reference sequence). CDR3 length equals 15 residues. This chain's CDR3 is CASSLAGGASYEQYF. The CDR3 DNA reads as TGTGCCAGCAGCTTAGCCGGGGGAGCCTCCTACGAGCAGTACTTC.

The chain couples TRBV5-1 to TRBJ2-1; TRBD2 matches 11 bases. Germline CDR1 reads SGHRS; CDR2 reads YFSETQ. V dropped 5 bases and J dropped 7; count of bases not matched to a gene: 2. This CDR3 has 13 residues. CDR3 coding DNA: TGCGCCAGCAGGGCTAGCGGGAGGAATGAGCAGTTCTTC. Translating gives CASRASGRNEQFF.

The rearrangement links TRBV9 to TRBJ1-1; the D is unclear. Germline-derived CDR1 and CDR2 are SGDLS and YYNGEE. There are 15 residues in the CDR3. Between the trimmed V and J ends, which lost 2 bases and 3 bases, there was a span of 14 bases. The CDR3 protein is CASSVGLSRDTEAFF. The DNA for the CDR3 is TGTGCCAGCAGCGTTGGATTATCTCGGGACACTGAAGCTTTCTTT.

The V gene is TRBV11-2, the J gene TRBJ1-1; D gene unclear. Germline lookup yields CDR1 SGHAT and CDR2 FQNNGV. V was trimmed by 4 bases and J by 0 bases, leaving 12 bases between them. The CDR3 spans 15 residues. The CDR3 is CASSWMTRMNTEAFF. In nucleotides, the CDR3 is TGTGCCAGCAGCTGGATGACACGAATGAACACTGAAGCTTTCTTT. The full variable domain, with the rest looked up from reference TRBV11-2 and TRBJ1-1, is EAGVAQSPRYKIIEKRQSVAFWCNPISGHATLYWYQQILGQGPKLLIQFQNNGVVDDSQLPKDRFSAERLKGVDSTLKIQPAKLEDSAVYLCASSWMTRMNTEAFFGQGTRLTVV.

The table lists this clone with a count of one. The chain carries TRBV18 and TRBJ2-7; no definite D call. There are 14 residues in the CDR3. The ends were cut back, 3 bases at V and 6 bases at J, with 15 bases in the middle. Germline CDR1 reads KGHSH; CDR2 reads LQKENI. The CDR3 loop is CASSPIYDSREQYF. The CDR3 DNA reads TGTGCCAGCTCACCGATTTACGACTCGCGCGAGCAGTACTTC.

The J gene is TRBJ2-1, the V gene TRBV19; D uncertain. This CDR3 spans 13 amino acids. Looked up from germline, CDR1 is LNHDA and CDR2 is SQIVND (reference sequence). With 7 bases removed from V and 3 bases from J, the gap between germline ends came to 10 bases. The CDR3 region is CASTPPDYNEQFF. In DNA form, the CDR3 reads TGTGCCAGTACCCCCCCAGACTACAATGAGCAGTTCTTC.

This chain links TRBV9 with TRBJ2-3, with 10 nucleotides matching TRBD2. J was trimmed by 8 bases and V by 0 bases; bases with no gene match: 12. This CDR3 is 17 amino acids long. Looked up from germline, CDR1 is SGDLS and CDR2 is YYNGEE. The CDR3 region is CASSVALLAGVGVTQYF. CDR3 DNA sequence: TGTGCCAGCAGCGTAGCTCTCCTAGCGGGAGTGGGAGTTACGCAGTATTTT.

The chain has TRBV4-1 and TRBJ2-5; 9 nucleotides align to TRBD2. V shed 1 base and J 2 bases; nucleotides not matched to a gene: 8. CDR1 is MGHRA, CDR2 YSYEKL, per germline. The CDR3 contains 17 residues. CDR3 in amino acids: CASSQAIVLAGQETQYF. The CDR3 DNA follows: TGCGCCAGCAGCCAAGCTATCGTGCTAGCGGGACAAGAGACCCAGTACTTC.

The gene calls are TRBV7-3 and TRBJ1-1, with D tentatively TRBD1 (5 bases). This CDR3 has 16 residues. Germline V gene lookup returns CDR1 SGHTA and CDR2 FQGTGA. V lost 5 bases to trimming and J lost 5 bases, with 21 bases between them. CDR3 protein: CASSRTPGGRKTEAFF. The CDR3 DNA follows: TGTGCCAGCAGCCGGACGCCCGGGGGAAGAAAAACTGAAGCTTTCTTT.

This chain connects TRBV19 to TRBJ1-2; 7 bases match TRBD1. The CDR3 extends over 16 amino acids. Germline V gives CDR1 LNHDA, CDR2 SQIVND (reference sequence). J gave up 5 bases and V 1 base, and 10 bases lay outside the gene matches. The DNA for the CDR3 is TGTGCCAGTAGTATAGTACGCGGGACAGTAAATTATGGCTACACCTTC. This translates into CASSIVRGTVNYGYTF.

The V and J genes are TRBV16 and TRBJ1-1, with TRBD1 matching 9 bases. The V segment lost 4 bases and the J segment 4 bases; nucleotides outside the gene matches: 4. This CDR3 is built from 14 residues. From germline, CDR1 is KGHSY and CDR2 FQNENV. CDR3 loop: CASSRSTGGTEAFF. DNA of the CDR3: TGTGCCAGCAGCCGATCGACAGGGGGCACTGAAGCTTTCTTT.

The V gene is TRBV2, the J gene TRBJ2-5; D may be TRBD2 (6 bases). Looked up from germline, CDR1 is SNHLY and CDR2 is FYNNEI. Trimming stripped 7 bases from V and 13 bases from J, with 22 bases between. CDR3 length: 13 amino acids. CDR3 protein: CASNGGSSGLRYF. The CDR3 nucleotides read TGTGCCAGCAACGGTGGGTCGTCGGGACTCCGGTACTTC. Based on the CDR3 plus reference TRBV2 and TRBJ2-5, the full variable domain is EPEVTQTPSHQVTQMGQEVILRCVPISNHLYFYWYRQILGQKVEFLVSFYNNEISEKSEIFDDQFSVERPDGSNFTLKIRSTKLEDSAMYFCASNGGSSGLRYFGPGTRLLVL.

The chain couples TRBV14 to TRBJ2-7; 11 bases match TRBD2. V lost 2 bases, J lost 5 bases, and 5 bases stayed unmatched. Looked up from germline, CDR1 is SGHDN and CDR2 is FVKESK. The CDR3 totals 15 residues. CDR3 sequence (DNA): TGTGCCAGCAGCCAATTCTCGGGACTAGCGGACGAGCAGTACTTC. Translated: CASSQFSGLADEQYF.

J is TRBJ2-7 and V is TRBV28; the D is unclear. Trimming removed 2 bases from V and 4 bases from J, with 18 bases in between. This CDR3 contains 16 residues. Germline V gene data show CDR1 as MDHEN and CDR2 as SYDVKM. The CDR3 DNA follows: TGTGCCAGCAGTTTAATAACCGCTCTACCTCGATACGAGCAGTACTTC. Encoded protein: CASSLITALPRYEQYF.

V and J are TRBV28 and TRBJ2-2, with D unresolved. Trimming left V 7 bases short and J 4 bases short, with 19 bases between. The CDR3 is 16 amino acids. Per the germline V gene, CDR1 is MDHEN and CDR2 is SYDVKM. CDR3 bases: TGTGCCAGCAAAGTTTCGGTGCGTTCGAGCACCGGGGAGCTGTTTTTT. It is translated as CASKVSVRSSTGELFF.

The chain carries TRBV18 and TRBJ2-7; possibly TRBD1 for D (5 bases). The CDR3 covers 19 residues. The V gene's germline CDR1 is KGHSH and CDR2 LQKENI. Trimming cost V 2 bases and J 2 bases, with 25 bases left between them. As DNA, the CDR3 is TGTGCCAGCTCACCATTCATGCAGGGTGATACCGCTGAGGCCTACGAGCAGTACTTC. Its protein product is CASSPFMQGDTAEAYEQYF. Based on the CDR3 plus reference TRBV18 and TRBJ2-7, the full variable domain is NAGVMQNPRHLVRRRGQEARLRCSPMKGHSHVYWYRQLPEEGLKFMVYLQKENIIDESGMPKERFSAEFPKEGPSILRIQQVVRGDSAAYFCASSPFMQGDTAEAYEQYFGPGTRLTVT.

V is TRBV6-5 and J is TRBJ1-2; 8 positions match TRBD1. This CDR3 has 16 residues. Looked up from germline, CDR1 is MNHEY and CDR2 is SVGAGI. The ends lost 2 bases at V and 4 bases at J; junction bases unmatched: 9. This CDR3 reads CASSYRAGGTGYGYTF. The CDR3, as DNA: TGTGCCAGCAGTTACCGCGCCGGCGGGACAGGCTATGGCTACACCTTC.

V usage is TRBV10-2 and J usage is TRBJ2-5; D might be TRBD2 (6 bases). CDR1 is WSHSY, CDR2 SAAADI, per germline. CDR3 size: 12 residues. V lost 6 bases, J lost 5 bases, and 10 bases lay in between. CDR3 in amino acids: CASSLAGETQYF. CDR3 nucleotides: TGCGCCAGCAGCTTGGCGGGGGAGACCCAGTACTTC.

J is TRBJ2-1 and V is TRBV5-1; TRBD2 matches at 8 bases. The CDR3 runs to 15 residues. Germline V gives CDR1 SGHRS, CDR2 YFSETQ. Trimming at V came to 4 bases and at J to 7 bases, leaving 10 bases not matched to a gene. This CDR3 is CASSGRGGLANEQFF. For the CDR3, the DNA is TGCGCCAGCAGCGGGAGGGGCGGACTAGCAAATGAGCAGTTCTTC.

The V call is TRBV5-1, the J call TRBJ1-2; D possibly corresponds to TRBD1 (5 bases). CDR3 length equals 13 residues. Germline loops: CDR1 SGHRS, CDR2 YFSETQ. The V end was cut by 5 bases, the J end by 5 bases, with 13 bases between. CDR3 sequence (DNA): TGCGCCAGCAGAGGGGAAGGGGCTTATGGCTACACCTTC. Its translation is CASRGEGAYGYTF.

The V gene is TRBV6-1, the J gene TRBJ2-7; the match to TRBD2 covers 7 bases. V lost 6 bases, J lost 3 bases, and 11 bases stayed unmatched. Germline CDR1 is MNHNS and CDR2 is SASEGT. This CDR3 is built from 15 residues. CDR3 DNA: TGTGCCAGCAGGTTCACACGGGGGGATCACTACGAGCAGTACTTC. Its protein is CASRFTRGDHYEQYF.